One sample yielded the 16 T cell receptor beta chains listed below, sequenced in a study of shared clonotypes between healthy human individuals. As defined, naive CD8 cells were CD45RO-negative and positively selected for CCR7, with terminally differentiated effector memory CD45RA+ cells excluded. The data were produced by immunoSEQ multiplex PCR, yet TCRdb's version contains in-frame clones alone and is incomplete. The table includes around 2.1 million clones, about 93% detected once. The material sequenced was naive CD8+ T cells from PBMCs. These TCRs come from a man in his late teens or twenties in good health. Some clones in this sample may be carry-over from other donors' samples.

The chain uses TRBV5-6 and TRBJ1-3; 9 nucleotides agree with TRBD1. CDR1 is SGHDT, CDR2 YYEEEE, per germline. This CDR3 contains 18 residues. After removal of 4 bases from V and 6 bases from J, the junction contained 17 bases not matched to a gene. The CDR3 bases are TGTGCCAGCAGCAGCCGGGACAGGGCTCGGGTTGATGCAAACACCATATATTTT. Protein sequence: CASSSRDRARVDANTIYF.

J is TRBJ2-4 and V is TRBV7-9; tentative D call: TRBD2 (5 bases). Trimming shortened V by 0 bases and J by 7 bases, and 7 bases separated the two germline ends. In germline, CDR1 is SEHNR, CDR2 FQNEAQ (reference sequence). The CDR3 sequence is 13 residues long. The CDR3 DNA is TGTGCCAGCAGCTTAGCGGGAGAGAACATTCAGTACTTC. Its protein product is CASSLAGENIQYF.

This chain links TRBV7-9 with TRBJ2-7; D gene ambiguous. The germline CDR1 and CDR2 sequences are SEHNR and FQNEAQ (reference sequence). The CDR3 runs to 13 residues. Deletions cut 5 bases from V and 2 bases from J, with 10 bases between. This chain's CDR3 is CASSQPAAYEQYF. The CDR3 DNA reads TGTGCCAGCAGCCAGCCGGCGGCCTACGAGCAGTACTTC.

Points on this clone: Other DNA sequences in the sample encode the same CDR3. The V call is TRBV27, the J call TRBJ2-7; no clear D gene. The V gene lost 5 bases and the J gene lost 0 bases, with 5 bases spanning the gap. CDR3 length: 12 amino acids. In germline, CDR1 is MNHEY, CDR2 SMNVEV (reference sequence). In DNA form, the CDR3 reads TGTGCCAGCAGTGGCGGCTCCTACGAGCAGTACTTC. Amino acids: CASSGGSYEQYF.

J is TRBJ2-1 and V is TRBV29-1; the D is unclear. The CDR3 sequence is 16 residues long. The V gene's germline CDR1 is SQVTM and CDR2 ANQGSEA. V shed 1 base and J shed 1 base, with 14 bases lying between them. This chain's CDR3 is CSVEGAPGRSYNEQFF. The DNA of the CDR3 is TGCAGCGTTGAAGGGGCGCCCGGCAGGTCCTACAATGAGCAGTTCTTC.

V is TRBV5-5 and J is TRBJ2-7; TRBD2 agrees at 10 bases. In germline, CDR1 is SGHKS, CDR2 YYEKEE (reference sequence). After removal of 0 bases from V and 3 bases from J, the junction contained 6 bases not matched to a gene. The CDR3 length is 16 residues. CDR3 residues: CASSLALGLAFYEQYF. CDR3 sequence (DNA): TGTGCCAGCAGCTTGGCATTGGGACTAGCGTTCTACGAGCAGTACTTC.

This clone has just a few counts. The chain is built from TRBV29-1 and TRBJ2-2; TRBD2 agrees at 10 bases. With 3 bases clipped from V and 2 bases from J, the junction kept 9 bases outside the gene matches. CDR3 length: 17 residues. Germline assignment: CDR1 SQVTM and CDR2 ANQGSEA. The CDR3 DNA sequence: TGCAGCGTTGAGGGGCTAGCGGGAGTCGGTAACACCGGGGAGCTGTTTTTT. Encoded protein: CSVEGLAGVGNTGELFF.

J is TRBJ1-2 and V is TRBV7-9; no definite D call. Looked up from germline, CDR1 is SEHNR and CDR2 is FQNEAQ (reference sequence). The germline V and J ends were trimmed by 3 bases and 2 bases, with 7 bases remaining between them. CDR3 length: 13 amino acids. The CDR3 coding sequence is TGTGCCAGCAGCTTTGGTTCCAACTATGGCTACACCTTC. Protein product: CASSFGSNYGYTF. Complete variable domain (other parts from reference TRBV7-9 and TRBJ1-2): DTGVSQNPRHKITKRGQNVTFRCDPISEHNRLYWYRQTLGQGPEFLTYFQNEAQLEKSRLLSDRFSAERPKGSFSTLEIQRTEQGDSAMYLCASSFGSNYGYTFGSGTRLTVV.

The table lists this clone with a few counts. The gene calls are TRBV6-6 and TRBJ1-2; the match to TRBD1 covers 9 bases. Germline-derived CDR1 and CDR2 are MNHNY and SVGAGI (reference sequence). This CDR3 spans 16 amino acids. The V and J ends lost 5 bases and 5 bases, in that order; junction bases with no gene match: 12. In DNA form, the CDR3 reads TGTGCCAGCAGTCCCCTTGACAGGGGGTCCTGGTATGGCTACACCTTC. It is translated as CASSPLDRGSWYGYTF.

The CDR3 here is CASSEEAGGSYEQYF. As DNA, the CDR3 is TGTGCCAGCAGTGAGGAAGCGGGAGGGAGCTACGAGCAGTACTTC. The chain links TRBV2 to TRBJ2-7, with 10 bases that match TRBD2. Germline lookup yields CDR1 SNHLY and CDR2 FYNNEI. The CDR3 is 15 residues long. V was pared by 3 bases and J by 3 bases, with 5 bases of the junction left unmatched. Based on the CDR3 plus reference TRBV2 and TRBJ2-7, the full variable domain is EPEVTQTPSHQVTQMGQEVILRCVPISNHLYFYWYRQILGQKVEFLVSFYNNEISEKSEIFDDQFSVERPDGSNFTLKIRSTKLEDSAMYFCASSEEAGGSYEQYFGPGTRLTVT.

This sequence joins TRBV27 and TRBJ1-2, with D perhaps matching TRBD1 (5 bases). The germline gives CDR1 MNHEY, CDR2 SMNVEV (reference sequence). With 2 bases removed from V and 5 bases from J, the gap between germline ends came to 12 bases. The length of the CDR3 is 14 residues. The CDR3 region is CASSLRGTTYGYTF. The CDR3 DNA reads TGTGCCAGCAGTTTACGAGGGACCACATATGGCTACACCTTC.

About this clone itself: The germline gene is not matched at one end of the junction; a read error may be the cause. The chain is built from TRBV7-6 and TRBJ2-3; 7 bases are a match to TRBD2. This CDR3 is 13 amino acids long. Germline V gene data show CDR1 as SGHVS and CDR2 as FNYEAQ. This CDR3 is CASSLAESGGLSF. The CDR3 DNA is TGTGCCAGCAGCTTAGCGGAGTCGGGAGGCCTCTCTTTT.

This clone appeared a single time. The chain employs TRBV7-2 and TRBJ2-3; 11 positions agree with TRBD1. Germline V gives CDR1 SGHTA, CDR2 FQGNSA. The V and J ends lost 2 bases and 4 bases, in that order; junction bases with no gene match: 2. The CDR3 consists of 15 residues. CDR3 loop: CASSLRDRGADTQYF. The CDR3 bases are TGTGCCAGCAGCTTAAGGGACAGGGGGGCAGATACGCAGTATTTT. Drawing the rest from reference TRBV7-2 and TRBJ2-3, the complete variable domain is GAGVSQSPSNKVTEKGKDVELRCDPISGHTALYWYRQSLGQGLEFLIYFQGNSAPDKSGLPSDRFSAERTGGSVSTLTIQRTQQEDSAVYLCASSLRDRGADTQYFGPGTRLTVL.

This clone was seen once. The CDR3 DNA is TGTGCCAGCAGCATGCGGGACAGGGGCTACGAGCAGTACTTC. This gives the protein CASSMRDRGYEQYF. V is TRBV7-8 and J is TRBJ2-7; 10 positions agree with TRBD1. The CDR3 loop spans 14 amino acids. The trim removed 5 bases at V and 3 bases at J, leaving 4 bases unmatched. CDR1 is SGHVS and CDR2 is FQNEAQ in the germline V gene.

The gene calls are TRBV6-1 and TRBJ2-7; possible D gene TRBD2, 7 bases. The germline V gene encodes CDR1 MNHNS and CDR2 SASEGT. The V end lost 2 bases, the J end lost 7 bases, and 15 bases lay between the germline ends. The CDR3 is 14 residues long. The CDR3 coding sequence is TGTGCCAGCAGTGAATCTGTGCGGGGGCAGGAGCAGTACTTC. Translating gives CASSESVRGQEQYF.

Remarks on this clone: Other DNA sequences in the same sample also yield this CDR3. The chain carries TRBV9 and TRBJ2-1; perhaps TRBD2 as D (6 bases). Trimming removed 0 bases at V and 0 bases at J, with 10 bases between. CDR3 length: 16 residues. Germline CDR1 SGDLS, CDR2 YYNGEE. The CDR3 sequence is CASSVASASSYNEQFF. The CDR3 coding sequence is TGTGCCAGCAGCGTAGCTAGCGCCAGCTCCTACAATGAGCAGTTCTTC.